Listed below are T cell receptor beta chains from one sample, sequenced in a study of cytomegalovirus exposure and HLA in healthy donors. Repertoires were generated with immunoSEQ multiplex PCR, while TCRdb's copy carries only in-frame clones and drops some. Here the sample spans hundreds of thousands of clones, roughly 90% being singletons. Sequencing was carried out using PBMCs. The origin of the receptors is a woman under 30 in good health and CMV-seronegative. CDR3s include the opening cysteine and the closing phenylalanine or tryptophan. Each record gives: D gene, V gene, CDR3 protein. The D gene is left open where the match is weak.

-	TRBV30	CAWSGGGPAYEQYF
-	TRBV27	CASRTGTDTQYF
-	TRBV7-2	CASSQIAAHSYEQYF
-	TRBV27	CASGREGDQYF
TRBD2	TRBV27	CASKGLALNEQFF
-	TRBV15	CATTERNTDTQYF
-	TRBV4-3	CASSQDSPSYGYTF
TRBD2	TRBV27	CASSLQIGTSSIGNNEQFF
-	TRBV6-1	CASEIPSSYEQYF
TRBD1	TRBV9	CASSKMDRGMNTEAFF
TRBD2	TRBV14	CASSQDAIRAGADTGELFF
-	TRBV20-1	CSASQGYEQYF
-	TRBV5-4	CASSQKGRGPTYEQYF
TRBD2	TRBV10-3	CAITAGLAGGDYEQYF
TRBD1	TRBV4-1	CASSLPGTGASGNTIYF
-	TRBV2	CASSRGRETGELFF
-	TRBV6-5	CASRYRGYNEQFF
TRBD2	TRBV10-3	CAISVDSGRTTYEQYF
TRBD1	TRBV5-6	CASSLGDRSLNTEAFF
TRBD1	TRBV18	CASSDGTGGLEKLFF
TRBD1	TRBV5-1	CASSQNRGRDEQFF
-	TRBV4-1	CASSQGGTRREIDNEQFF
-	TRBV27	CASRDNLVGELFF
TRBD1	TRBV5-6	CASSLYGFRGRDYGYTF
TRBD2	TRBV7-9	CASSSDRTSEQYNEQFF
TRBD2	TRBV5-6	CASSSITSSGKYEQYF
TRBD2	TRBV27	CASSLGTSGTHTQYF
TRBD2	TRBV28	CASSRSGRGETQYF
TRBD1	TRBV11-2	CASSHYRGQGSDEQFF
-	TRBV4-3	CASSQDRAEGGGQETQYF
TRBD1	TRBV5-1	CASSSGTANTGELFF
-	TRBV2	CASSLRTPRGQINYGYTF
-	TRBV28	CASSLSGRGGYGYTF
TRBD2	TRBV7-2	CASSPYLAGSTDTQYF
-	TRBV11-2	CASSLDLRQISPYEQYF
TRBD1	TRBV27	CASKGQTYEQYF
TRBD2	TRBV10-3	CAISGRSGSFTDTQYF
TRBD2	TRBV7-9	CASSFASGYTGELFF
TRBD2	TRBV6-5	CASSYLKPGGNEQFF
-	TRBV6-5	CASNTDNEQFF
TRBD2	TRBV28	CASSLWTSGQETQYF
-	TRBV9	CASSAGGQNYEQYF
-	TRBV5-1	CASSLDRVGNEQFF
TRBD1	TRBV5-6	CARDGTGNEKLFF
-	TRBV5-1	CASSVGQSYEQYF
TRBD2	TRBV30	CAWKRGRLETQYF
-	TRBV6-6	CASSYSRGGGFF
-	TRBV19	CASRVTGAETQYF
TRBD2	TRBV27	CASSTLADYTDTQYF
-	TRBV4-3	CASSQDEQVFNGYTF
-	TRBV30	CAWNRDTLGQPQHF
TRBD2	TRBV10-2	CASSEALAGNYEQYF
TRBD2	TRBV6-5	CASIGLAGGTETQYF
-	TRBV28	CASSLGAVGNQPQHF